This entry lists 5 T cell receptor beta chains sequenced from one sample in a study of graft-versus-host responses after intestinal transplantation. These receptors' antigens are unknown. The protocol was immunoSEQ multiplex PCR, while the TCRdb copy is restricted to in-frame clones and leaves out a portion. The data show around 84,000 clones, with roughly 80% seen just once and about 18% held by the top ten. The specimen comprised unstimulated CD8+ T cells sorted from spleen or lymph node cells, sampled before intestinal transplant. These receptor sequences come from a human donor who received an intestinal transplant.

The J gene is TRBJ2-3, the V gene TRBV6-5; D is possibly TRBD1 or TRBD2 (6 bases each). Germline-derived CDR1 and CDR2 are MNHEY and SVGAGI. This CDR3 has 16 amino acids. Trimming cost V 2 bases and J 0 bases, with 12 bases left between them. As DNA, the CDR3 is TGTGCCAGCAGTTACGAGGGGGGACCTAGCACAGATACGCAGTATTTT. Residues: CASSYEGGPSTDTQYF.

Note on this clone: Other DNA sequences in the same sample also yield this CDR3. Here the CDR3 reads CASGPGAVYQETQYF. CDR3 DNA: TGTGCCAGCGGCCCCGGAGCAGTGTACCAAGAGACCCAGTACTTC. The chain uses TRBV7-9 and TRBJ2-5; D is undetermined. With 8 bases removed from V and 0 bases from J, the gap between germline ends came to 16 bases. Germline assignment: CDR1 SEHNR and CDR2 FQNEAQ (reference sequence). The CDR3 has 15 amino acids.

The V and J genes are TRBV30 and TRBJ2-5, with unresolved D. Germline assignment: CDR1 GTSNPN and CDR2 SVGIG (reference sequence). The CDR3 runs to 11 residues. Deletions cut 3 bases from V and 5 bases from J, with 7 bases between. The CDR3 is CAWRASETQYF. The DNA of the CDR3 is TGTGCCTGGAGGGCAAGCGAGACCCAGTACTTC.

The chain has TRBV5-6 and TRBJ2-3; D gene ambiguous. Germline V gene lookup returns CDR1 SGHDT and CDR2 YYEEEE. V was pared by 2 bases and J by 1 base, with 11 bases between. This CDR3 spans 15 amino acids. The CDR3 nucleotides read TGTGCCAGCAGCTTTTCCGGGCAGGGCACAGATACGCAGTATTTT. Encoded protein: CASSFSGQGTDTQYF.

The rearrangement links TRBV6-1 to TRBJ1-4; tentatively, D is TRBD1 (5 bases). Germline V CDR1 and CDR2: MNHNS, SASEGT. This CDR3 contains 17 residues. Deletions cut 2 bases from V and 4 bases from J, with 17 bases between. The CDR3 nucleotides read TGTGCCAGCAGTGAATATATGGGACTGCCTTATAATGAAAAACTGTTTTTT. Protein product: CASSEYMGLPYNEKLFF.